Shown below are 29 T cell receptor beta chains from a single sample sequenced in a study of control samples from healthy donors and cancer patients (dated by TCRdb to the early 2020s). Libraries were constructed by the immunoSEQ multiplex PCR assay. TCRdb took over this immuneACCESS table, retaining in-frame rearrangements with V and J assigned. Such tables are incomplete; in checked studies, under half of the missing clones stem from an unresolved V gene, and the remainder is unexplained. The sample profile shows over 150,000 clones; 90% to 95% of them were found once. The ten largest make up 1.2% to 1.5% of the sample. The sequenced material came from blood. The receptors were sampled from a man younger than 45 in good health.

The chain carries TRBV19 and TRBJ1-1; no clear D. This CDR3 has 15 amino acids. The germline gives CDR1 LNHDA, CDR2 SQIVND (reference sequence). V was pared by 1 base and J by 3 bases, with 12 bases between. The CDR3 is CASSIVQAPYTEAFF. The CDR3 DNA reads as TGTGCCAGTAGTATAGTCCAGGCGCCATACACTGAAGCTTTCTTT.

The CDR3, as DNA: TGTGCCAGCAGCCCCCCCCAGGGAAGGGCCGAGCAGTACTTC. Protein sequence: CASSPPQGRAEQYF. J is TRBJ2-7 and V is TRBV7-9, with D possibly being TRBD1 (5 bases). The V end was cut by 5 bases, the J end by 6 bases, with 17 bases between. CDR1 is SEHNR and CDR2 is FQNEAQ in the germline V gene (reference sequence). The CDR3 consists of 14 residues.

CDR3 coding DNA: TGTGCCAGCAGCTTAGATAGGGCCCAGAGGAACACTGAAGCTTTCTTT. This encodes CASSLDRAQRNTEAFF. J is TRBJ1-1 and V is TRBV11-2; D gene unclear. CDR3 size: 16 residues. Germline V gene data show CDR1 as SGHAT and CDR2 as FQNNGV. V lost 0 bases and J lost 1, with 12 bases in between.

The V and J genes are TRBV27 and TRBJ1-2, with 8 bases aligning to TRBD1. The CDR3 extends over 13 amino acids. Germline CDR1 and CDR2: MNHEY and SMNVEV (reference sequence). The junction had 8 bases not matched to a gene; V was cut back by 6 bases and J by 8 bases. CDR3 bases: TGTGCCAGCAGCCTAGGACAGGGAGGCGGCTACACCTTC. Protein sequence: CASSLGQGGGYTF.

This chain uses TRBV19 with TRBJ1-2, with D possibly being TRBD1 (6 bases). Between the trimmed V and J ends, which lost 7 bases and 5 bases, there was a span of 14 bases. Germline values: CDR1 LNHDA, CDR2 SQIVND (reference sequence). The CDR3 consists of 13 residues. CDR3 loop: CASTQGFIYGYTF. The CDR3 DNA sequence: TGTGCCAGTACCCAGGGGTTTATTTATGGCTACACCTTC.

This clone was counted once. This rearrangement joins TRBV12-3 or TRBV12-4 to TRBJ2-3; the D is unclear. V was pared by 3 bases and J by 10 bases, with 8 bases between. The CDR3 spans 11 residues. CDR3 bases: TGTGCCAGCAGTTTCCGAGGAGCGCAGTATTTT. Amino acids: CASSFRGAQYF.

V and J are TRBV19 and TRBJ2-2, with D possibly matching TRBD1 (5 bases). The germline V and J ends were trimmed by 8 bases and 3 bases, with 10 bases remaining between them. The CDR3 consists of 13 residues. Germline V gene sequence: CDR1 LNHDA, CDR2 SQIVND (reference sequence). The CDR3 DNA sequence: TGTGCCAGTCTAGGGGTGGACACCGGGGAGCTGTTTTTT. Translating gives CASLGVDTGELFF.

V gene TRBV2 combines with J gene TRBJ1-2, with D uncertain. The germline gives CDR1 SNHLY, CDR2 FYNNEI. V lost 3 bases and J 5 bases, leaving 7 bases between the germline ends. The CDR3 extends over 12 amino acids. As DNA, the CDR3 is TGTGCCAGCAGTGACCCAACTTATGGCTACACCTTC. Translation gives CASSDPTYGYTF.

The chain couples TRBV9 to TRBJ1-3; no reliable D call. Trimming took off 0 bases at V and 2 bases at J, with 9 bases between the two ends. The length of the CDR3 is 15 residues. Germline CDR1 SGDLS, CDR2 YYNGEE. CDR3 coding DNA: TGTGCCAGCAGCGTAGATTCCGTCCCTGGAAACACCATATATTTT. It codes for CASSVDSVPGNTIYF.

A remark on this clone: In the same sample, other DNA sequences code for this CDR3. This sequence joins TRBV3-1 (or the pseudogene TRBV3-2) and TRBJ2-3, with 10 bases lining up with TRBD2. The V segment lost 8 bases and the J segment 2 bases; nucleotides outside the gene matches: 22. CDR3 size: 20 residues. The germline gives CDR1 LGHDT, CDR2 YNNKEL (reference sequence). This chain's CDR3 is CASSGLKGAQRGGNTDTQYF. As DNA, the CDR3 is TGTGCCAGCTCGGGACTAAAAGGGGCGCAGCGGGGGGGTAACACAGATACGCAGTATTTT.

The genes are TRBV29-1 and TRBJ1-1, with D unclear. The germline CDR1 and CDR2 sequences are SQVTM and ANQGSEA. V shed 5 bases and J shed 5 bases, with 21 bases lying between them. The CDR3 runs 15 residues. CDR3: CSVTPSNWAGTEAFF. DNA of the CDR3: TGCAGCGTTACCCCTTCAAATTGGGCTGGGACTGAAGCTTTCTTT.

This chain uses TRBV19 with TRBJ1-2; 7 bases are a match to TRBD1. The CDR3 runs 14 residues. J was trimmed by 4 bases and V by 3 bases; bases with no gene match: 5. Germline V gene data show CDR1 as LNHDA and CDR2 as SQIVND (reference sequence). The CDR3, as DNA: TGTGCCAGTAGTATGTACAGGGGAGGCTATGGCTACACCTTC. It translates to CASSMYRGGYGYTF.

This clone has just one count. The CDR3 coding sequence is TGTGCCAGCAGCCCCCAGACATTTCCCTATGGCTACACCTTC. This sequence encodes CASSPQTFPYGYTF. The chain couples TRBV9 to TRBJ1-2; D is unresolved. This CDR3 has 14 amino acids. Germline V CDR1 and CDR2: SGDLS, YYNGEE. The germline V and J ends were trimmed by 4 bases and 4 bases, with 14 bases remaining between them. Complete variable domain (other parts from reference TRBV9 and TRBJ1-2): DSGVTQTPKHLITATGQRVTLRCSPRSGDLSVYWYQQSLDQGLQFLIQYYNGEERAKGNILERFSAQQFPDLHSELNLSSLELGDSALYFCASSPQTFPYGYTFGSGTRLTVV.

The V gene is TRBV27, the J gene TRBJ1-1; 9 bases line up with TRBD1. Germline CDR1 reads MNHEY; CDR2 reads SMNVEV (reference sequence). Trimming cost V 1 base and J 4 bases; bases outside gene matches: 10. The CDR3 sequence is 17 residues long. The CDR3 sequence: CASSLWITGGAGTEAFF. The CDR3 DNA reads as TGTGCCAGCAGTTTATGGATAACAGGGGGCGCGGGCACTGAAGCTTTCTTT.

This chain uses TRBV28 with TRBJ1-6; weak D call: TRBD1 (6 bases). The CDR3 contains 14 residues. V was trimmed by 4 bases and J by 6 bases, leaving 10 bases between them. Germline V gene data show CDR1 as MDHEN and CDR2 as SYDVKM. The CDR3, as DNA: TGTGCCAGCAGTTCGAACAGGGTTAATTCACCCCTCCACTTT. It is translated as CASSSNRVNSPLHF.

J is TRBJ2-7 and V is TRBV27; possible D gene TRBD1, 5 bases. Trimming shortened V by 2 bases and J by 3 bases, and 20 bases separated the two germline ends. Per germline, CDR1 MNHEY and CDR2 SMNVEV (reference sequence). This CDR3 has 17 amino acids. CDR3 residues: CASSLKSWAGNFYEQYF. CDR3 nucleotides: TGTGCCAGCAGTTTAAAAAGCTGGGCAGGGAATTTCTACGAGCAGTACTTC.

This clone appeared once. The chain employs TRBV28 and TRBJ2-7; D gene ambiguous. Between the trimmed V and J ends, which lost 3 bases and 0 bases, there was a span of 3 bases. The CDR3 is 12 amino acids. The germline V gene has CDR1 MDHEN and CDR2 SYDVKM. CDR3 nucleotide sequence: TGTGCCAGCAGTTTTAACTCCTACGAGCAGTACTTC. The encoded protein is CASSFNSYEQYF.

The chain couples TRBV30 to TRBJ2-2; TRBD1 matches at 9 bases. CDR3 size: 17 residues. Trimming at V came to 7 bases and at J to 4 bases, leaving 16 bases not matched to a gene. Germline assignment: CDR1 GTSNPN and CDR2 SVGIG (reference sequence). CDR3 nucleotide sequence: TGTGCCTCCCCGGGACAGGGAATCCCCGACTTCACCGGGGAGCTGTTTTTT. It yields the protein CASPGQGIPDFTGELFF.

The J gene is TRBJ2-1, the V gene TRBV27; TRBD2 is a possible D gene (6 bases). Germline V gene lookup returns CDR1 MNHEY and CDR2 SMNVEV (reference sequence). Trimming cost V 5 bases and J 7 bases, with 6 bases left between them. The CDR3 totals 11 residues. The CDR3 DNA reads TGTGCCAGCAGTCGGGAGAATGAGCAGTTCTTC. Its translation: CASSRENEQFF.

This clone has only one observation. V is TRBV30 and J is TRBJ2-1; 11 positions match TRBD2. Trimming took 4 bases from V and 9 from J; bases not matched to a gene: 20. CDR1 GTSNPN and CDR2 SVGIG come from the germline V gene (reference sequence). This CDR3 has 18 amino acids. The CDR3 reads CAWNPGRTSGSRVGEQFF. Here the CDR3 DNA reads TGTGCCTGGAACCCGGGAAGAACTAGCGGGAGTCGGGTGGGTGAGCAGTTCTTC.

CDR3 sequence reads: CAIAGLAGGDTQYF. The CDR3 nucleotides read TGTGCCATCGCTGGACTAGCGGGGGGAGATACGCAGTATTTT. The chain joins TRBV6-5 to TRBJ2-3; TRBD2 matches at 14 bases. The V and J ends lost 10 bases and 5 bases, in that order; junction bases with no gene match: 5. Germline V gene data show CDR1 as MNHEY and CDR2 as SVGAGI. The CDR3 extends over 14 amino acids.

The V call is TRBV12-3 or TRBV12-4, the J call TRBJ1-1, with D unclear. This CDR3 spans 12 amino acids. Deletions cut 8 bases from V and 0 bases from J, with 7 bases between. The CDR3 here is CASLRLNTEAFF. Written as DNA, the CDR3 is TGTGCCAGCTTGAGGTTGAACACTGAAGCTTTCTTT.

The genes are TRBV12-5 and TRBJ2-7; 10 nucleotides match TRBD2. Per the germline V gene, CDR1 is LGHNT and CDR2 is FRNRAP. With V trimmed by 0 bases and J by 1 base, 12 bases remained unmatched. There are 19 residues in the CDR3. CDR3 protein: CASGLVLVLGAGGSYEQYF. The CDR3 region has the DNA TGTGCTAGTGGTTTGGTACTTGTCCTGGGAGCGGGGGGGTCCTACGAGCAGTACTTC.

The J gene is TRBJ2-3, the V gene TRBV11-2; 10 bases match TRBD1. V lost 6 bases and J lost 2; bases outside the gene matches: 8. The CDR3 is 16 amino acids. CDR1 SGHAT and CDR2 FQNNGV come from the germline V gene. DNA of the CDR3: TGTGCCAGCAGAAACCCGGGACAGGGGACCACAGATACGCAGTATTTT. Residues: CASRNPGQGTTDTQYF.

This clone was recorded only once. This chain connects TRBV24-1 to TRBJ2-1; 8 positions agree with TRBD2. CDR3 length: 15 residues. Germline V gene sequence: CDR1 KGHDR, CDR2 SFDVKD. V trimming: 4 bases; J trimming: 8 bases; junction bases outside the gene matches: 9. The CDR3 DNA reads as TGTGCCACCAGTGACCCCGGGACTAGTATATATGAGCAGTTCTTC. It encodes CATSDPGTSIYEQFF.

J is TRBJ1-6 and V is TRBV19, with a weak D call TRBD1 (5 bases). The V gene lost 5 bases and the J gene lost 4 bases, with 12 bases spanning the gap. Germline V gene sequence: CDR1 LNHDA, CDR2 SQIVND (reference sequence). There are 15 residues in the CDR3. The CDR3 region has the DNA TGTGCCAGTAGTCCCCCGGGACTGTATAATTCACCCCTCCACTTT. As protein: CASSPPGLYNSPLHF.

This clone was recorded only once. The CDR3 is CASSRTGRTDTQYF. CDR3 in DNA: TGTGCCAGCAGCCGAACGGGCCGCACAGATACGCAGTATTTT. V and J are TRBV5-6 and TRBJ2-3; D call uncertain. Germline V CDR1 and CDR2: SGHDT, YYEEEE. Between the trimmed V and J ends, which lost 4 bases and 1 base, there was a span of 10 bases. This CDR3 has 14 amino acids.

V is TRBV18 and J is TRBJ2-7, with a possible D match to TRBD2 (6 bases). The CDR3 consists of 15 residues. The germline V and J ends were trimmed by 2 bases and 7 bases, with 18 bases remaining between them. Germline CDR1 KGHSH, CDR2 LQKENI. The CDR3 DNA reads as TGTGCCAGCTCACCATTACGGGAGACCGTAGGGGAGCAGTACTTC. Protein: CASSPLRETVGEQYF.

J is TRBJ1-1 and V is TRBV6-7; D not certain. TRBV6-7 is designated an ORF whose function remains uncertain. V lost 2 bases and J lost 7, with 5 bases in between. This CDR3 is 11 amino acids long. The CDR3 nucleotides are TGTGCCAGCAGTTACCATCTTGAAGCTTTCTTT. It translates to CASSYHLEAFF.